The rows below give T cell receptor beta chains drawn from one sample of a study of T cell responses to AZD1222 COVID-19 vaccine. Assay used: immunoSEQ multiplex PCR; TCRdb lists only in-frame clones, some missing. The repertoire includes about 120,000 clones, 70% to 90% of them detected once, and approximately 5.9% sits in the top ten. The sample here was peripheral blood, taken on day 0 of AZD1222 vaccination. The receptors derive from an adult in good health. Both conserved end residues are part of each CDR3. A D gene is named only where the DNA matches it firmly. Clone size is shown for a subset of rows, as once, few, many or a class of expanded clone.

.,TRBJ1-5,TRBV28,.,CASRQDLRREINQPQHF,TGTGCCAGCAGGCAAGACTTGCGAAGGGAGATCAATCAGCCCCAGCATTTT
TRBD2,TRBJ2-5,TRBV29-1,.,CSVSYTGTSSETQYF,TGCAGCGTGTCCTACACCGGGACTAGCTCGGAGACCCAGTACTTC
.,TRBJ2-7,TRBV30,.,CAWSPPSYEQYF,TGTGCCTGGAGCCCCCCCTCCTACGAGCAGTACTTC
.,TRBJ2-5,TRBV19,.,CASSMTVQETQYF,TGTGCCAGTAGTATGACAGTCCAAGAGACCCAGTACTTC
TRBD1,TRBJ1-2,TRBV15,once,CATSRDLGDRGNYGYTF,TGTGCCACCAGCAGAGATTTAGGGGACAGGGGTAACTATGGCTACACCTTC
.,TRBJ2-5,TRBV2,.,CASRGGETQYF,TGTGCCAGCCGTGGGGGGGAGACCCAGTACTTC
.,TRBJ2-7,TRBV10-3,few,CAISESGLSDSPWSTAYEQYF,TGTGCCATCAGTGAGTCGGGGCTCTCCGACTCCCCCTGGTCCACCGCCTACGAGCAGTACTTC
.,TRBJ1-1,TRBV29-1,few,CSVRFPTEAFF,TGCAGCGTCCGCTTTCCCACTGAAGCTTTCTTT
.,TRBJ1-5,TRBV19,.,CASSGRDSNQPQHF,TGTGCCAGTAGTGGTAGGGACAGCAATCAGCCCCAGCATTTT
.,TRBJ2-1,TRBV27,.,CASSLMGSTINEQFF,TGTGCCAGCAGTTTAATGGGTTCCACAATCAATGAGCAGTTCTTC
.,TRBJ2-3,TRBV30,.,CAWSGGVGTDTQYF,TGTGCCTGGAGCGGCGGGGTCGGCACAGATACGCAGTATTTT
.,TRBJ1-6,TRBV6-5,.,CASLGSYNSPLHF,TGTGCCAGCCTCGGCTCCTATAATTCACCCCTCCACTTT
TRBD2,TRBJ2-7,TRBV20-1,.,CSASRGGTYEQYF,TGCAGTGCTAGTCGCGGGGGAACCTACGAGCAGTACTTC
.,TRBJ2-1,TRBV5-8,.,CASSLGAWFSDEQFF,TGTGCCAGCAGCTTGGGGGCTTGGTTTTCGGATGAGCAGTTCTTC
.,TRBJ1-2,TRBV7-9,.,CASSLRAGEMGYGYTF,TGTGCCAGCAGCTTAAGGGCAGGGGAGATGGGCTATGGCTACACCTTC
.,TRBJ2-7,TRBV15,.,CATSREPKGSVGAYEQYF,TGTGCCACCAGCAGAGAGCCAAAGGGATCCGTGGGGGCCTACGAGCAGTACTTC
.,TRBJ2-2,TRBV7-8,.,CASSWDRWNTGELFF,TGTGCCAGCAGCTGGGACCGATGGAACACCGGGGAGCTGTTTTTT
.,TRBJ2-1,TRBV12-3/TRBV12-4,.,CASSLAVSNEQFF,TGTGCCAGCAGTTTAGCTGTCTCCAATGAGCAGTTCTTC
.,TRBJ1-1,TRBV10-3,.,CAISETGLGPNSGWNTEAFF,TGTGCCATCAGTGAGACGGGCCTCGGCCCGAACTCGGGCTGGAACACTGAAGCTTTCTTT
.,TRBJ1-4,TRBV10-2,.,CASSDGGRLFF,TGCGCCAGCAGTGACGGGGGGAGACTGTTTTTT
TRBD2,TRBJ2-2,TRBV7-2,.,CASSTSGGTGELFF,TGTGCCAGCAGCACTAGCGGGGGGACCGGGGAGCTGTTTTTT
.,TRBJ2-2,TRBV7-6,.,CASSPMGTNTGELFF,TGTGCCAGCAGCCCAATGGGCACAAACACCGGGGAGCTGTTTTTT
.,TRBJ2-3,TRBV7-9,.,CASSLGSTDTQYF,TGTGCCAGCAGCTTAGGGAGCACAGATACGCAGTATTTT
.,TRBJ1-1,TRBV9,.,CASSAAVTATEAFF,TGTGCCAGCAGCGCGGCGGTGACTGCCACTGAAGCTTTCTTT
.,TRBJ1-1,TRBV28,.,CASTMGGLVNTEAFF,TGTGCCAGCACCATGGGGGGGCTAGTGAACACTGAAGCTTTCTTT
.,TRBJ2-7,TRBV6-2/TRBV6-3,.,CASSTTGSYEQYF,TGTGCCAGCAGTACGACAGGCTCCTACGAGCAGTACTTC
.,TRBJ2-7,TRBV24-1,.,CATSDFRSPYEQYF,TGTGCCACCAGTGATTTCCGGAGTCCCTACGAGCAGTACTTC
.,TRBJ2-7,TRBV5-4,.,CASSSGAYEQYF,TGTGCCAGCAGTTCTGGCGCCTACGAGCAGTACTTC
.,TRBJ1-4,TRBV6-5,.,CASSYGGSTNEKLFF,TGTGCCAGCAGTTACGGCGGATCTACTAATGAAAAACTGTTTTTT
.,TRBJ1-3,TRBV7-9,.,CASSLGNSGNTIYF,TGTGCCAGCAGCTTGGGTAACTCTGGAAACACCATATATTTT
.,TRBJ2-1,TRBV28,.,CASSLRVGLGYNEQFF,TGTGCCAGCAGTTTGAGGGTAGGTTTGGGTTACAATGAGCAGTTCTTC
.,TRBJ2-5,TRBV7-9,.,CASSLGSALQETQYF,TGTGCCAGCAGCTTAGGCAGCGCTCTTCAAGAGACCCAGTACTTC
.,TRBJ2-2,TRBV4-3,.,CASSQAIGGARELFF,TGCGCCAGCAGCCAAGCGATTGGGGGGGCGCGGGAGCTGTTTTTT
TRBD1,TRBJ1-1,TRBV7-9,.,CASSPQPGQGSPEAFF,TGTGCCAGCAGCCCCCAACCCGGACAGGGTAGCCCTGAAGCTTTCTTT
.,TRBJ1-5,TRBV6-5,.,CASSMEDNQPQHF,TGTGCCAGCAGTATGGAGGACAATCAGCCCCAGCATTTT
.,TRBJ1-1,TRBV10-3,.,CAISWGGGMGNTEAFF,TGTGCCATCAGCTGGGGCGGGGGTATGGGGAACACTGAAGCTTTCTTT
.,TRBJ1-5,TRBV6-2/TRBV6-3,.,CASSPNWWGGTGKPQHF,TGTGCCAGCAGCCCTAATTGGTGGGGGGGCACTGGGAAACCCCAGCATTTT
.,TRBJ2-1,TRBV29-1,.,CSVEGTTPAYNEQFF,TGCAGCGTTGAGGGGACCACGCCTGCCTACAATGAGCAGTTCTTC
.,TRBJ1-4,TRBV7-9,once,CASSLRLGTSTNEKLFF,TGTGCCAGCAGCTTAAGGCTGGGGACATCAACTAATGAAAAACTGTTTTTT
.,TRBJ1-6,TRBV18,.,CASSPGSPDQRPLHF,TGTGCCAGCTCACCGGGCAGCCCGGACCAAAGGCCCCTCCACTTT